These 32 T cell receptor beta chains share one sample of origin, sequenced in a study of blood T cell repertoires in COVID-19. Clones were sequenced by immunoSEQ multiplex PCR, and TCRdb holds only the in-frame ones, with some missing. In the table there are some 200,000 clones, about 76% of which are singletons. Source material: PBMCs or T cells enriched from blood (not recorded which). The receptors come from a woman aged 45-65 years with acute COVID-19.

The J gene is TRBJ1-5, the V gene TRBV7-2; 7 bases are a match to TRBD1. V lost 5 bases and J lost 4; bases outside the gene matches: 8. This CDR3 has 15 amino acids. Germline V gene data show CDR1 as SGHTA and CDR2 as FQGNSA. CDR3 bases: TGTGCCAGCAGCCAAACGGGACAGATAAATCAGCCCCAGCATTTT. Amino acid sequence: CASSQTGQINQPQHF.

This clone was picked up a small number of times. V is TRBV9 and J is TRBJ2-5; possible D gene TRBD2, 6 bases. Germline assignment: CDR1 SGDLS and CDR2 YYNGEE. This CDR3 has 15 residues. The V gene lost 4 bases and the J gene lost 5 bases, with 18 bases spanning the gap. DNA for the CDR3: TGTGCCAGCAGCCAAGGAGGGGCCAGGGTTGAGACCCAGTACTTC. It codes for CASSQGGARVETQYF. Looking up the rest from reference TRBV9 and TRBJ2-5 gives the full variable domain: DSGVTQTPKHLITATGQRVTLRCSPRSGDLSVYWYQQSLDQGLQFLIQYYNGEERAKGNILERFSAQQFPDLHSELNLSSLELGDSALYFCASSQGGARVETQYFGPGTRLLVL.

As concerns this clone: This may stem from a read error, because a much larger clone lies one nucleotide away. V usage is TRBV5-5 and J usage is TRBJ2-1; 8 positions agree with TRBD2. The V and J ends lost 4 bases and 0 bases, in that order; junction bases with no gene match: 3. The length of the CDR3 is 15 residues. CDR1 is SGHKS, CDR2 YYEKEE, per germline (reference sequence). This CDR3 reads CASSPSGSSYNEQFF. In DNA form, the CDR3 reads TGTGCCAGCAGCCCAAGCGGGAGCTCCTACAATGAGCAGTTCTTC.

The chain carries TRBV29-1 and TRBJ2-7; 7 nucleotides align to TRBD1. The CDR3 totals 13 residues. The ends lost 3 bases at V and 5 bases at J; junction bases unmatched: 7. The germline CDR1 and CDR2 sequences are SQVTM and ANQGSEA. DNA for the CDR3: TGCAGCGTTGAGGGACAGACCCACCACGAGCAGTACTTC. Its translation is CSVEGQTHHEQYF.

For this clone: This CDR3 is also generated by other DNA sequences in the sample. This chain links TRBV18 with TRBJ1-3; 10 bases are shared with TRBD1. V gave up 3 bases and J gave up 1 base; unmatched junction bases: 3. Germline V CDR1 and CDR2: KGHSH, LQKENI. This CDR3 is 16 amino acids long. The CDR3: CASSPTGGFSGNTIYF. The CDR3 DNA reads TGTGCCAGCTCACCGACAGGGGGCTTTTCTGGAAACACCATATATTTT.

J is TRBJ2-7 and V is TRBV2; weak D call: TRBD2 (6 bases). V lost 4 bases to trimming and J lost 4 bases, with 11 bases between them. Germline V gene data show CDR1 as SNHLY and CDR2 as FYNNEI. The CDR3 contains 13 residues. In nucleotides, the CDR3 is TGTGCCAGCAGTGCGGGGGAAAAGTACGAGCAGTACTTC. Translating it yields CASSAGEKYEQYF.

This clone was counted only a few times. The genes are TRBV6-2 or TRBV6-3 and TRBJ2-3, with TRBD2 as a possible D gene (6 bases). Germline CDR1 MNHEY, CDR2 SVGEGT. V dropped 5 bases and J dropped 2 bases, with 17 bases sitting between them. The CDR3 loop spans 16 amino acids. The DNA for the CDR3 is TGTGCCAGCAGTCCCGACGGCCGGGGGTACACAGATACGCAGTATTTT. Amino acid sequence: CASSPDGRGYTDTQYF.

This rearrangement joins TRBV28 to TRBJ1-3, with D possibly TRBD1 on 6 matching bases. The CDR3 spans 15 residues. Germline CDR1 is MDHEN and CDR2 is SYDVKM. The V gene lost 6 bases and the J gene lost 1 base, with 13 bases spanning the gap. The CDR3 coding sequence is TGTGCCAGCAGGGCCGGGACAAGGTCTGGAAACACCATATATTTT. Encoded protein: CASRAGTRSGNTIYF.

The V call is TRBV6-1, the J call TRBJ2-5; D not certain. V gave up 3 bases and J gave up 2 bases, with 16 bases separating them. From germline, CDR1 is MNHNS and CDR2 SASEGT. This CDR3 has 16 amino acids. The CDR3 sequence: CASSERHSQVQETQYF. As DNA, the CDR3 is TGTGCCAGCAGTGAGAGGCATAGTCAAGTACAAGAGACCCAGTACTTC.

Only a few counts were recorded for this clone. The genes are TRBV12-3 or TRBV12-4 and TRBJ1-5; TRBD1 is a possible D gene (5 bases). The CDR3 totals 13 residues. V was pared by 4 bases and J by 5 bases, with 9 bases between. This CDR3 reads CASSWAGYQPQHF. CDR3 sequence (DNA): TGTGCCAGCAGTTGGGCAGGGTATCAGCCCCAGCATTTT.

V gene TRBV30 combines with J gene TRBJ2-3; D is uncertain. The CDR3 is made up of 15 amino acids. V was clipped by 4 bases and J by 4 bases, with 18 bases between them. CDR1 is GTSNPN, CDR2 SVGIG, per germline (reference sequence). DNA of the CDR3: TGTGCCTGGAAGCCCCTCCTCTACGAGTCAGATACGCAGTATTTT. It codes for CAWKPLLYESDTQYF.

The chain links TRBV19 to TRBJ1-6; no clear D gene. This CDR3 region has 13 residues. Germline CDR1 LNHDA, CDR2 SQIVND (reference sequence). The ends were cut back, 4 bases at V and 7 bases at J, with 8 bases in the middle. CDR3 bases: TGTGCCAGTAGTACACACAAAAATTCACCCCTCCACTTT. Protein: CASSTHKNSPLHF.

The genes are TRBV19 and TRBJ2-3; no definite D call. The CDR3 covers 16 residues. Per the germline V gene, CDR1 is LNHDA and CDR2 is SQIVND (reference sequence). V was cut by 4 bases and J by 2 bases, with 16 bases left in between. The CDR3 reads CASSNQPLVPTDTQYF. DNA for the CDR3: TGTGCCAGTAGTAACCAACCTCTAGTCCCCACAGATACGCAGTATTTT.

This chain links TRBV3-1 (or the pseudogene TRBV3-2) with TRBJ2-5; D not resolved. This CDR3 has 14 residues. Trimming took off 1 base at V and 1 base at J, with 7 bases between the two ends. Germline V gene lookup returns CDR1 LGHDT and CDR2 YNNKEL (reference sequence). The DNA for the CDR3 is TGTGCCAGCAGCCAAGCGTACAGCCAAGAGACCCAGTACTTC. Protein sequence: CASSQAYSQETQYF.

Here the CDR3 reads CASTGLGGHYGYTF. The CDR3 DNA sequence: TGTGCCAGCACCGGTTTGGGGGGTCACTATGGCTACACCTTC. The rearrangement uses TRBV2 and TRBJ1-2, with D perhaps TRBD1 (5 bases). The germline V and J ends were trimmed by 7 bases and 3 bases, with 15 bases remaining between them. The CDR3 length is 14 residues. Germline V gene data show CDR1 as SNHLY and CDR2 as FYNNEI.

This clone was picked up a small number of times. The V gene is TRBV5-4, the J gene TRBJ1-4, with D unclear. V was cut by 0 bases and J by 8 bases, with 11 bases left in between. The CDR3 consists of 14 residues. Germline loops: CDR1 SGHNT, CDR2 YYREEE (reference sequence). The CDR3 DNA reads TGTGCCAGCAGCTTGGGACCCGAGGGCGAAAAACTGTTTTTT. Its protein product is CASSLGPEGEKLFF.

This clone was detected a few times. J is TRBJ2-2 and V is TRBV7-6, with TRBD2 matching 7 bases. CDR3 size: 16 residues. The ends lost 5 bases at V and 7 bases at J; junction bases unmatched: 13. Germline CDR1 reads SGHVS; CDR2 reads FNYEAQ. CDR3 coding DNA: TGTGCCAGCAGCCCTCAAGGGAGGGCCTTGGTCGGGGAGCTGTTTTTT. It specifies CASSPQGRALVGELFF.

This sequence joins TRBV6-5 and TRBJ2-7; D is perhaps TRBD2 (6 bases). Trimming cost V 6 bases and J 6 bases, with 15 bases left between them. This CDR3 is built from 13 residues. Germline CDR1 reads MNHEY; CDR2 reads SVGAGI. CDR3 DNA: TGTGCCAGCAGCCGGACTAATCTCGGCGAGCAGTACTTC. Amino acids: CASSRTNLGEQYF.

V gene TRBV2 combines with J gene TRBJ1-5, with D unclear. This CDR3 contains 17 residues. V was clipped by 2 bases and J by 0 bases, with 14 bases between them. CDR1 is SNHLY and CDR2 is FYNNEI in the germline V gene. The CDR3 here is CASSERHSRLSNQPQHF. The CDR3 DNA is TGTGCCAGCAGTGAAAGGCACTCTAGGCTTAGCAATCAGCCCCAGCATTTT.

This chain uses TRBV28 with TRBJ1-2, with 10 bases lining up with TRBD1. CDR3 size: 14 residues. J lost 5 bases, V lost 5 bases, and 5 bases had no gene match. Germline assignment: CDR1 MDHEN and CDR2 SYDVKM. The CDR3 here is CASSRQGARYGYTF. The CDR3 DNA follows: TGTGCCAGCAGTCGACAGGGGGCGCGGTATGGCTACACCTTC.

The rearrangement joins TRBV28 to TRBJ2-1; 9 bases align to TRBD2. V dropped 2 bases and J dropped 9; count of bases not matched to a gene: 5. Germline V lookup: CDR1 MDHEN, CDR2 SYDVKM. This CDR3 has 14 amino acids. The CDR3 loop is CASSLAGGPREQFF. In nucleotides, the CDR3 is TGTGCCAGCAGTTTAGCGGGAGGGCCTCGTGAGCAGTTCTTC.

The genes are TRBV19 and TRBJ2-1; 8 bases fit TRBD2. Trimming at V came to 0 bases and at J to 1 base, leaving 2 bases not matched to a gene. Germline CDR1 is LNHDA and CDR2 is SQIVND (reference sequence). This CDR3 has 16 residues. CDR3 amino acids: CASSIEGGGSYNEQFF. The CDR3 DNA follows: TGTGCCAGTAGTATAGAGGGCGGGGGGTCCTACAATGAGCAGTTCTTC.

The rearrangement links TRBV28 to TRBJ1-4; possible D gene TRBD1, 6 bases. The ends were cut back, 6 bases at V and 8 bases at J, with 13 bases in the middle. The CDR3 runs to 13 residues. The germline CDR1 and CDR2 sequences are MDHEN and SYDVKM. CDR3 protein: CASRRWTDEKLFF. The CDR3 DNA reads TGTGCCAGCAGGCGGTGGACAGACGAAAAACTGTTTTTT.

The gene calls are TRBV5-1 and TRBJ2-3, with D perhaps TRBD2 (6 bases). Germline CDR1 is SGHRS and CDR2 is YFSETQ. Trimming left V 3 bases short and J 3 bases short, with 14 bases between. The CDR3 length is 15 residues. The CDR3 DNA sequence: TGCGCCAGCAGCTCAGCGGGCGGGGAGACAGATACGCAGTATTTT. This encodes CASSSAGGETDTQYF.

The CDR3 sequence: CASSLKPPGTSGSKETQYF. DNA for the CDR3: TGTGCCAGCAGTTTAAAGCCCCCCGGTACTAGCGGGAGCAAAGAGACCCAGTACTTC. This sequence joins TRBV27 and TRBJ2-5; 11 bases map to TRBD2. J was trimmed by 3 bases and V by 2 bases; bases with no gene match: 14. Germline V gene lookup returns CDR1 MNHEY and CDR2 SMNVEV (reference sequence). The CDR3 runs to 19 residues.

This chain links TRBV5-1 with TRBJ2-3; 7 bases are shared with TRBD1. Germline CDR1 SGHRS, CDR2 YFSETQ. The V and J ends lost 0 bases and 4 bases, in that order; junction bases with no gene match: 5. The CDR3 loop spans 15 amino acids. CDR3 sequence reads: CASSLEGAFPDTQYF. DNA for the CDR3: TGCGCCAGCAGCTTGGAGGGGGCTTTCCCAGATACGCAGTATTTT.

The chain has TRBV5-1 and TRBJ2-1, with D maybe TRBD2 (6 bases). Per germline, CDR1 SGHRS and CDR2 YFSETQ. The CDR3 is 16 amino acids. Trimming removed 3 bases at V and 6 bases at J, with 19 bases between. CDR3 sequence (DNA): TGCGCCAGCAGCTCAGAGACTAGAGGGAATAGCAATGAGCAGTTCTTC. Protein sequence: CASSSETRGNSNEQFF.

The chain couples TRBV21-1 to TRBJ2-7; the table's D call TRBD1 went unverified against the DNA. TRBV21-1 is assigned pseudogene status. This CDR3 has 15 residues. The CDR3, as DNA: TGTGCCAGCAGCATCTTCCGGGACAGGCCCTACGAGCAGTACTTC. It specifies CASSIFRDRPYEQYF.

The chain is built from TRBV4-1 and TRBJ2-2; TRBD2 agrees at 7 bases. J gave up 7 bases and V 4 bases, and 15 bases lay outside the gene matches. The CDR3 is made up of 17 amino acids. Germline V gives CDR1 MGHRA, CDR2 YSYEKL. CDR3 sequence: CASSPTQVAGGSGELFF. CDR3 nucleotides: TGCGCCAGCAGCCCTACTCAGGTAGCGGGCGGGAGCGGGGAGCTGTTTTTT.

This chain connects TRBV18 to TRBJ2-3, with 8 nucleotides matching TRBD2. Germline-derived CDR1 and CDR2 are KGHSH and LQKENI. Losses at the gene ends were 2 bases for V and 6 bases for J; bases not matched to a gene: 10. The CDR3 contains 16 residues. The CDR3 DNA is TGTGCCAGCTCACCAGCTTTGCGGGAGGTAGCGGATACGCAGTATTTT. This gives the protein CASSPALREVADTQYF.

CDR3 DNA sequence: TGTGCCAGCAGCCAAGATTGGAGGTGGTTGAGCAAGGGGGCGAACAGGGGCTACACCTTC. Its protein is CASSQDWRWLSKGANRGYTF. The chain is built from TRBV3-1 (or the pseudogene TRBV3-2) and TRBJ1-2, with 7 bases matching TRBD1. The CDR3 is made up of 20 amino acids. V was clipped by 0 bases and J by 8 bases; unmatched bases: 24. CDR1 LGHDT and CDR2 YNNKEL come from the germline V gene (reference sequence).

CDR3 protein: CASSEDAQAVTEAFF. The CDR3 DNA follows: TGTGCCAGCAGTGAAGATGCCCAGGCAGTGACTGAAGCTTTCTTT. V is TRBV2 and J is TRBJ1-1; the D is unclear. The CDR3 is 15 amino acids. The ends were cut back, 1 base at V and 5 bases at J, with 14 bases in the middle. The V gene's germline CDR1 is SNHLY and CDR2 FYNNEI. The full variable domain, with the rest looked up from reference TRBV2 and TRBJ1-1, is EPEVTQTPSHQVTQMGQEVILRCVPISNHLYFYWYRQILGQKVEFLVSFYNNEISEKSEIFDDQFSVERPDGSNFTLKIRSTKLEDSAMYFCASSEDAQAVTEAFFGQGTRLTVV.